The 4 T cell receptor beta chains in this list originate from one sample, sequenced in a study of beta chain features in type 1 diabetes. Study-wide results and limits: Patients with Type 1 diabetes showed moderately but significantly shorter TCRB CDR3s in all four CD4+ subsets.

The antigens of these receptors remain unknown. What was sequenced were expressed TCRB transcripts, since all of the isolated RNA had been reverse transcribed. Sequencing used immunoSEQ multiplex PCR; TCRdb keeps in-frame clones, though not all of them. The profile shows around 260,000 clones, about a fifth of them singletons. Sequenced: naive CD4+ T cells from blood. The source of these receptors is a woman aged 40-49 years with type 1 diabetes.

This chain links TRBV4-3 with TRBJ2-1; D uncertain. Germline values: CDR1 LGHNA, CDR2 YSLEER. CDR3 size: 15 residues. Trimming took 1 base from V and 3 from J, leaving 10 bases between them. The CDR3: CASSQGEYGYNEQFF. The CDR3 bases are TGCGCCAGCAGCCAAGGAGAATACGGCTACAATGAGCAGTTCTTC.

This clone came up a few times. This chain links TRBV4-3 with TRBJ1-5, with 7 bases matching TRBD1. CDR1 and CDR2 from the germline V gene are LGHNA and YSLEER. The CDR3 has 15 amino acids. V shed 2 bases, J shed 5 bases, and the junction held 6 bases outside the gene matches. The CDR3 bases are TGCGCCAGCAGCCAAAGGACAGGTCTTTATCAGCCCCAGCATTTT. It encodes CASSQRTGLYQPQHF.

This clone has a handful of counts. The chain has TRBV5-1 and TRBJ1-1, with 7 positions matching TRBD1. Looked up from germline, CDR1 is SGHRS and CDR2 is YFSETQ. This CDR3 is 15 amino acids long. Germline trimming cut 6 bases from V and 3 bases from J; bases unmatched to any gene: 11. The CDR3: CASTINRGGDTEAFF. CDR3 bases: TGCGCCAGCACAATAAACAGGGGTGGGGACACTGAAGCTTTCTTT. The entire variable domain, with the rest obtained from reference TRBV5-1 and TRBJ1-1, is as follows: KAGVTQTPRYLIKTRGQQVTLSCSPISGHRSVSWYQQTPGQGLQFLFEYFSETQRNKGNFPGRFSGRQFSNSRSEMNVSTLELGDSALYLCASTINRGGDTEAFFGQGTRLTVV.

This clone was counted between two and nine times. The rearrangement links TRBV18 to TRBJ1-2, with D uncertain. Per the germline V gene, CDR1 is KGHSH and CDR2 is LQKENI. V dropped 3 bases and J dropped 2 bases, with 10 bases sitting between them. The CDR3 loop spans 14 amino acids. CDR3 DNA sequence: TGTGCCAGCTCACCGGGAGAGACAAACTATGGCTACACCTTC. This encodes CASSPGETNYGYTF.